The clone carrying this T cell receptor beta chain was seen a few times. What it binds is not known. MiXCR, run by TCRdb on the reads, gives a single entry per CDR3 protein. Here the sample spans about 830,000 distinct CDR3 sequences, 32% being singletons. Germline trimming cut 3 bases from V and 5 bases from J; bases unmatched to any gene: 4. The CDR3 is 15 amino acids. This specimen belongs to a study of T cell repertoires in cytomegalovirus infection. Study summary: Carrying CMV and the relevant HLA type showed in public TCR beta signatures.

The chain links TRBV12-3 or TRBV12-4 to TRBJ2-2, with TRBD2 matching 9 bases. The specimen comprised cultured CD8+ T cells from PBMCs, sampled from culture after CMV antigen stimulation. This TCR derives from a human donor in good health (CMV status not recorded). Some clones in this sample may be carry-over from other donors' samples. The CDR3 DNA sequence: TGTGCCAGCAGTTTCAGCGGGGGGCGGACCGGGGAGCTGTTTTTT. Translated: CASSFSGGRTGELFF.